These 24 T cell receptor beta chains were all obtained from the same sample, sequenced in a study of T cells in Graves' hyperthyroidism and ophthalmopathy. Amplification of TCR beta CDR3 regions was performed using RNA transcripts as template. The HTBI primer set was used in a first-round RT-PCR of the TCR CDR3. TCRdb analysed the multiplex PCR reads with MiXCR anew, one entry per CDR3 protein. This table has around 500,000 distinct CDR3 sequences, approximately 23% appearing once. The sample was blood. The receptors stem from a woman between 65 and 79 years old with Graves' ophthalmopathy.

This clonotype was observed at least ten times. The rearrangement uses TRBV28 and TRBJ2-7; D is possibly TRBD1 (5 bases). Germline CDR1 MDHEN, CDR2 SYDVKM. This CDR3 spans 15 amino acids. The ends were cut back, 6 bases at V and 0 bases at J, with 15 bases in the middle. The CDR3 sequence is CASSRDSLSSYEQYF. Here the CDR3 DNA reads TGTGCCAGCAGCCGCGACAGCTTGAGCTCCTACGAGCAGTACTTC.

V gene TRBV2 combines with J gene TRBJ1-2; perhaps TRBD1 as D (5 bases). CDR3 size: 12 residues. The germline V gene has CDR1 SNHLY and CDR2 FYNNEI. Trimming shortened V by 8 bases and J by 5 bases, and 12 bases separated the two germline ends. CDR3 bases: TGTGCCAGCCGGCAACAGGTATATGGCTACACCTTC. The encoded protein is CASRQQVYGYTF. The complete variable domain, with remaining parts taken from reference TRBV2 and TRBJ1-2, reads EPEVTQTPSHQVTQMGQEVILRCVPISNHLYFYWYRQILGQKVEFLVSFYNNEISEKSEIFDDQFSVERPDGSNFTLKIRSTKLEDSAMYFCASRQQVYGYTFGSGTRLTVV.

The V call is TRBV30, the J call TRBJ2-4; 7 bases align to TRBD2. Germline V gene lookup returns CDR1 GTSNPN and CDR2 SVGIG (reference sequence). CDR3 length equals 14 residues. J gave up 2 bases and V 2 bases, and 3 bases lay outside the gene matches. CDR3 sequence (DNA): TGTGCCTGGAGTTCGAGCGGGACCAAAAACATTCAGTACTTC. It codes for CAWSSSGTKNIQYF. Looking up the rest from reference TRBV30 and TRBJ2-4 gives the full variable domain: SQTIHQWPATLVQPVGSPLSLECTVEGTSNPNLYWYRQAAGRGLQLLFYSVGIGQISSEVPQNLSASRPQDRQFILSSKKLLLSDSGFYLCAWSSSGTKNIQYFGAGTRLSVL.

This clonotype was observed at least ten times. V is TRBV27 and J is TRBJ2-5; maybe TRBD2 (5 bases). The ends were cut back, 5 bases at V and 3 bases at J, with 16 bases in the middle. The CDR3 totals 15 residues. The germline gives CDR1 MNHEY, CDR2 SMNVEV (reference sequence). The CDR3 DNA sequence: TGTGCCAGCAGTCCCCTGAGGGTGAGGGAAGAGACCCAGTACTTC. Translating it yields CASSPLRVREETQYF.

This clonotype was found many times. The rearrangement uses TRBV12-3 or TRBV12-4 and TRBJ2-3; D not certain. Trimming shortened V by 7 bases and J by 2 bases, and 4 bases separated the two germline ends. The CDR3 length is 11 residues. The CDR3 region is CASKHTDTQYF. Written as DNA, the CDR3 is TGTGCCAGCAAGCACACAGATACGCAGTATTTT.

This clonotype was detected only a few times. The chain recombines TRBV19 with TRBJ1-2; D is uncertain. CDR3 length: 14 residues. Germline V CDR1 and CDR2: LNHDA, SQIVND (reference sequence). The V end lost 1 base, the J end lost 2 bases, and 8 bases lay between the germline ends. The CDR3 bases are TGTGCCAGTAGTATAGCCGGGGAAAACTATGGCTACACCTTC. Translated: CASSIAGENYGYTF.

This clonotype was counted between two and nine times. J is TRBJ1-3 and V is TRBV3-1; D is unresolved. The CDR3 has 16 amino acids. Trimming removed 0 bases from V and 4 bases from J, with 13 bases in between. Germline loops: CDR1 LGHDT, CDR2 YNNKEL (reference sequence). DNA for the CDR3: TGTGCCAGCAGCCAAGAGATGATGGCAGTAGGAAACACCATATATTTT. This sequence encodes CASSQEMMAVGNTIYF.

The V gene is TRBV19, the J gene TRBJ2-2, with D uncertain. Germline V CDR1 and CDR2: LNHDA, SQIVND (reference sequence). Trimming shortened V by 3 bases and J by 6 bases, and 8 bases separated the two germline ends. The CDR3 is 13 amino acids. In DNA, the CDR3 is TGTGCCAGTAGTATGATGACTGCCGGGGAGCTGTTTTTT. It codes for CASSMMTAGELFF.

This chain joins TRBV19 and TRBJ1-5; 7 bases fit TRBD1. With V trimmed by 6 bases and J by 0 bases, 8 bases remained unmatched. Germline CDR1 reads LNHDA; CDR2 reads SQIVND (reference sequence). This CDR3 comprises 16 residues. The CDR3 DNA reads as TGTGCCAGTAGAGAGGGAGGGGGCCATAGCAATCAGCCCCAGCATTTT. Residues: CASREGGGHSNQPQHF.

This clonotype was counted between two and nine times. The chain links TRBV30 to TRBJ1-4; D unclear. Germline CDR1 GTSNPN, CDR2 SVGIG (reference sequence). Trimming took off 4 bases at V and 8 bases at J, with 14 bases between the two ends. The CDR3 covers 13 residues. CDR3 nucleotides: TGTGCCTGGACGATGGGAGATCCCGAAAAACTGTTTTTT. This codes for CAWTMGDPEKLFF.

The chain links TRBV6-1 to TRBJ2-3; TRBD1 matches at 8 bases. In germline, CDR1 is MNHNS, CDR2 SASEGT. CDR3 length equals 16 residues. V trimming: 5 bases; J trimming: 3 bases; junction bases outside the gene matches: 10. The CDR3 loop reads CASSRRQGAVTDTQYF. The CDR3 DNA follows: TGTGCCAGCAGTCGACGCCAGGGGGCCGTAACAGATACGCAGTATTTT.

The chain has TRBV27 and TRBJ1-2, with 11 bases that match TRBD1. With V trimmed by 1 base and J by 3 bases, 7 bases remained unmatched. Looked up from germline, CDR1 is MNHEY and CDR2 is SMNVEV (reference sequence). This CDR3 is built from 17 residues. The CDR3 DNA sequence: TGTGCCAGCAGTTTATACACCGGGACAGGGGGGTACTATGGCTACACCTTC. This translates into CASSLYTGTGGYYGYTF.

This clonotype came up a few times. The chain combines TRBV29-1 with TRBJ2-5; unclear D gene. Trimming removed 8 bases at V and 1 base at J, with 11 bases between. CDR3 length: 12 residues. In germline, CDR1 is SQVTM, CDR2 ANQGSEA. The CDR3 here is CSLTWGQETQYF. The CDR3 DNA reads TGCAGCCTCACGTGGGGCCAAGAGACCCAGTACTTC.

This clonotype appeared a few times. V is TRBV27 and J is TRBJ1-2; possible D gene TRBD1, 5 bases. Deletions cut 0 bases from V and 8 bases from J, with 10 bases between. Germline V gives CDR1 MNHEY, CDR2 SMNVEV (reference sequence). The CDR3 totals 13 residues. The CDR3 sequence: CASSLSRGWGYTF. The CDR3 DNA reads as TGTGCCAGCAGTTTATCACGGGGCTGGGGCTACACCTTC.

The chain joins TRBV10-3 to TRBJ2-5; 9 nucleotides line up with TRBD1. Germline trimming cut 6 bases from V and 2 bases from J; bases unmatched to any gene: 7. CDR3 length equals 15 residues. In germline, CDR1 is ENHRY, CDR2 SYGVKD. CDR3 sequence: CAIRPSGQGQETQYF. CDR3 in DNA: TGTGCCATCAGGCCTTCGGGACAGGGACAAGAGACCCAGTACTTC.

V is TRBV7-9 and J is TRBJ2-2; no firm D call. The CDR3 has 16 amino acids. Looked up from germline, CDR1 is SEHNR and CDR2 is FQNEAQ (reference sequence). The ends were cut back, 2 bases at V and 8 bases at J, with 18 bases in the middle. CDR3 DNA sequence: TGTGCCAGCAGCTTAAGAAGGCCTACCGACCCGGGGGAGCTGTTTTTT. It is translated as CASSLRRPTDPGELFF. The variable domain in full, completed from reference TRBV7-9 and TRBJ2-2, reads DTGVSQNPRHKITKRGQNVTFRCDPISEHNRLYWYRQTLGQGPEFLTYFQNEAQLEKSRLLSDRFSAERPKGSFSTLEIQRTEQGDSAMYLCASSLRRPTDPGELFFGEGSRLTVL.

This clonotype was observed many times. The chain recombines TRBV2 with TRBJ1-5; D unclear. Germline lookup yields CDR1 SNHLY and CDR2 FYNNEI. V was trimmed by 3 bases and J by 6 bases, leaving 12 bases between them. This CDR3 comprises 14 residues. The chain's CDR3 is CASSDQSGVQPQHF. CDR3 nucleotide sequence: TGTGCCAGCAGTGACCAGAGTGGAGTTCAGCCCCAGCATTTT.

The genes are TRBV6-1 and TRBJ2-1; 11 bases match TRBD2. Trimming cost V 5 bases and J 7 bases; bases outside gene matches: 13. The CDR3 length is 17 residues. Per germline, CDR1 MNHNS and CDR2 SASEGT. The CDR3 reads CASSPGLAGVIGNEQFF. CDR3 DNA sequence: TGTGCCAGCAGTCCTGGACTAGCGGGCGTAATAGGTAATGAGCAGTTCTTC.

This clonotype was seen more than once but under ten times. V gene TRBV6-2 or TRBV6-3 combines with J gene TRBJ1-6, with 7 nucleotides matching TRBD1. Trimming at V came to 6 bases and at J to 0 bases, leaving 5 bases not matched to a gene. The CDR3 extends over 16 amino acids. In germline, CDR1 is MNHEY, CDR2 SVGEGT. The CDR3 DNA is TGTGCCAGCAGATCAAGGGACAGCTCCTATAATTCACCCCTCCACTTT. It is translated as CASRSRDSSYNSPLHF.

The chain couples TRBV5-5 to TRBJ1-5, with 8 bases matching TRBD1. The CDR3 spans 17 residues. Germline lookup yields CDR1 SGHKS and CDR2 YYEKEE (reference sequence). The junction had 18 bases not matched to a gene; V was cut back by 4 bases and J by 9 bases. The CDR3 DNA sequence: TGTGCCAGCAGCCCTGGGACAGGCGGGGGCCTAGTGCGGCCCCAGCATTTT. It specifies CASSPGTGGGLVRPQHF.

This clonotype came up many times. The V gene is TRBV29-1, the J gene TRBJ1-1, with 9 bases aligning to TRBD1. The V and J ends lost 5 bases and 6 bases, in that order; junction bases with no gene match: 1. CDR1 is SQVTM and CDR2 is ANQGSEA in the germline V gene. The CDR3 is 11 residues long. The CDR3 DNA reads TGCAGCGTTCGACAGGGGGCTGAAGCTTTCTTT. Amino acid sequence: CSVRQGAEAFF. Full variable domain (missing parts from reference TRBV29-1 and TRBJ1-1): SAVISQKPSRDICQRGTSLTIQCQVDSQVTMMFWYRQQPGQSLTLIATANQGSEATYESGFVIDKFPISRPNLTFSTLTVSNMSPEDSSIYLCSVRQGAEAFFGQGTRLTVV.

This chain joins TRBV20-1 and TRBJ2-3; 8 bases line up with TRBD2. Germline CDR1 reads DFQATT; CDR2 reads SNEGSKA (reference sequence). The V gene end was trimmed by 4 bases and the J gene end by 3 bases; junction bases not matched to a gene: 3. This CDR3 is built from 13 residues. The CDR3 DNA follows: TGCAGTGCTATCTTAGCGGGAACAGATACGCAGTATTTT. This codes for CSAILAGTDTQYF.

The genes are TRBV7-2 and TRBJ2-4; the D is unclear. Germline V gives CDR1 SGHTA, CDR2 FQGNSA. V lost 2 bases, J lost 6 bases, and 20 bases lay in between. The CDR3 is 17 amino acids. The CDR3 sequence is CASSLFSRLDDRNIQYF. CDR3 nucleotide sequence: TGTGCCAGCAGCTTATTCTCTCGGCTAGATGATAGAAACATTCAGTACTTC.

This clonotype was recorded many times. The chain has TRBV7-8 and TRBJ2-5, with TRBD2 matching 10 bases. J gave up 5 bases and V 1 base, and 4 bases lay outside the gene matches. CDR3 length: 15 amino acids. Germline-derived CDR1 and CDR2 are SGHVS and FQNEAQ. Here the CDR3 DNA reads TGTGCCAGCAGCTTAGTGCTAGCGGGAGTGGAGACCCAGTACTTC. It codes for CASSLVLAGVETQYF.